One and the same sample provided the 9 T cell receptor beta chains below, sequenced in a study of T-cell reconstitution after alpha-beta-depleted transplantation in children. Unique molecular identifiers tagged the TCRbeta library. TCRdb reprocessed the PCR reads with MiXCR, giving one entry per CDR3 protein. The repertoire holds approximately 240,000 distinct CDR3 sequences, with 11% as singletons. The sample in question was PBMCs, obtained before TCRalphabeta/CD19-depleted stem cell transplant. Every receptor here comes from a child younger than two with acute myeloid leukemia, due to receive a stem cell transplant.

This clonotype occurred many times. V gene TRBV28 combines with J gene TRBJ2-1; TRBD1 agrees at 7 bases. J was trimmed by 0 bases and V by 8 bases; bases with no gene match: 1. CDR3 length: 13 amino acids. CDR1 MDHEN and CDR2 SYDVKM come from the germline V gene. The CDR3 spells CASRDSSYNEQFF. Here the CDR3 DNA reads TGTGCCAGCCGGGACAGCTCCTACAATGAGCAGTTCTTC.

This clonotype was seen at least ten times. The chain uses TRBV27 and TRBJ2-1, with D possibly being TRBD1 or TRBD2 (6 bases each). Germline CDR1 and CDR2: MNHEY and SMNVEV (reference sequence). The CDR3 consists of 18 residues. Trimming stripped 0 bases from V and 1 base from J, with 16 bases between. The CDR3 loop reads CASSLSYRGLASYNEQFF. CDR3 coding DNA: TGTGCCAGCAGTTTATCTTATCGGGGGCTAGCTTCCTACAATGAGCAGTTCTTC.

This clonotype was counted many times. V gene TRBV6-2 or TRBV6-3 combines with J gene TRBJ2-1; D is ambiguous. CDR1 MNHEY and CDR2 SVGEGT come from the germline V gene. Trimming took off 6 bases at V and 3 bases at J, with 6 bases between the two ends. The CDR3 consists of 12 residues. The CDR3 reads CASSQYYNEQFF. Here the CDR3 DNA reads TGTGCCAGCAGCCAATACTACAATGAGCAGTTCTTC.

Ten or more counts support this clonotype. The chain employs TRBV20-1 and TRBJ2-7; 8 positions agree with TRBD2. The CDR3 extends over 14 amino acids. With 0 bases clipped from V and 4 bases from J, the junction kept 5 bases outside the gene matches. CDR1 and CDR2 from the germline V gene are DFQATT and SNEGSKA (reference sequence). CDR3 in amino acids: CSARDPAGVYEQYF. The CDR3 DNA reads as TGCAGTGCTAGAGATCCAGCGGGAGTGTACGAGCAGTACTTC.

This clonotype was detected only a few times. Here the CDR3 reads CASSLVTGETNYGYTF. The CDR3 coding sequence is TGCGCCAGCAGCTTGGTAACAGGGGAAACCAACTATGGCTACACCTTC. V and J are TRBV5-1 and TRBJ1-2; TRBD1 agrees at 7 bases. The CDR3 covers 16 residues. V lost 0 bases and J lost 2; bases outside the gene matches: 7. Germline V CDR1 and CDR2: SGHRS, YFSETQ.

Ten or more counts support this clonotype. The J gene is TRBJ2-2, the V gene TRBV5-1; possibly TRBD1 for D (5 bases). Germline V gene sequence: CDR1 SGHRS, CDR2 YFSETQ. Trimming took 0 bases from V and 0 from J, leaving 12 bases between them. The CDR3 is 17 residues long. This CDR3 reads CASSLVSRVPNTGELFF. CDR3 sequence (DNA): TGCGCCAGCAGCTTGGTAAGCAGGGTCCCGAACACCGGGGAGCTGTTTTTT.

This clonotype was observed many times. The chain carries TRBV7-2 and TRBJ2-3; no reliable D call. CDR1 is SGHTA, CDR2 FQGNSA, per germline. V lost 4 bases and J 6 bases, leaving 11 bases between the germline ends. The CDR3 totals 13 residues. The CDR3 DNA reads TGTGCCAGCAGCTCCGAGCCCTTGGATACGCAGTATTTT. This translates into CASSSEPLDTQYF.

This clonotype was recorded at least ten times. The chain joins TRBV7-2 to TRBJ2-7, with 8 bases identical to TRBD1. This CDR3 has 12 residues. Germline V gives CDR1 SGHTA, CDR2 FQGNSA. The V and J ends lost 4 bases and 6 bases, in that order; junction bases with no gene match: 2. CDR3 nucleotide sequence: TGTGCCAGCAGCTCGACAGGGGTCGAGCAGTACTTC. It encodes CASSSTGVEQYF.

The V and J genes are TRBV4-1 and TRBJ2-5; D possibly matches TRBD1 or TRBD2 (5 bases each). Trimming cost V 1 base and J 6 bases, with 9 bases left between them. The CDR3 length is 13 residues. Per the germline V gene, CDR1 is MGHRA and CDR2 is YSYEKL. The CDR3 is CASSQVRGQTQYF. The CDR3 coding sequence is TGCGCCAGCAGCCAAGTCCGGGGACAGACCCAGTACTTC.